In this sample, the clone carrying this TCR beta chain turned up once. The antigen is undetermined. CDR1 and CDR2 from the germline V gene are SGHRS and YFSETQ. V was cut by 4 bases and J by 3 bases, with 14 bases left in between. The CDR3 loop spans 14 amino acids. The sample is drawn from a study of cytomegalovirus exposure and HLA in healthy donors. The wider study: Previous work identified 100 million or so unique TCR beta sequences from about 179 million T cells.

Findings and limits, study-wide: The study flagged some 180 TCR beta chains as cytomegalovirus-associated.

The PCR ran on 60 Vbeta and 13 Jbeta primers. Repertoires were generated with immunoSEQ multiplex PCR, while TCRdb's copy carries only in-frame clones and drops some. The sample shows about 200,000 clones, roughly 79% of them seen only once. The specimen sequenced was PBMCs. The J gene is TRBJ2-7, the V gene TRBV5-1; D may be TRBD1 (5 bases). This TCR was sampled from a man younger than 35 in good health and CMV-seronegative. This CDR3 is CASSRQGQDYEQYF. CDR3 DNA: TGCGCCAGCAGCCGCCAAGGACAAGACTACGAGCAGTACTTC.